These 20 T cell receptor beta chains share one sample of origin, sequenced in a study of blood T cell repertoires in COVID-19. The data were produced by immunoSEQ multiplex PCR, yet TCRdb's version contains in-frame clones alone and is incomplete. The table has about 91,000 clones, more than 75% seen once; the top ten hold roughly 5%. The source material was peripheral blood. These receptors originate from a woman older than 75 with active COVID-19.

This clone has a single count. The chain has TRBV10-3 and TRBJ2-1, with 9 bases aligning to TRBD2. The J segment lost 6 bases and the V segment lost 11 bases, leaving 8 bases of the junction unmatched. There are 13 residues in the CDR3. Germline V lookup: CDR1 ENHRY, CDR2 SYGVKD. Here the CDR3 reads CAVREGLGNEQFF. The DNA of the CDR3 is TGTGCCGTGCGGGAGGGCTTGGGCAATGAGCAGTTCTTC.

The CDR3, as DNA: TGCGCCAGCAGCCAAGATCATGGGGGTAGGGGGCGAGGCACTGAAGCTTTCTTT. Amino acid sequence: CASSQDHGGRGRGTEAFF. The chain is built from TRBV4-3 and TRBJ1-1; 7 bases agree with TRBD1. With 0 bases clipped from V and 4 bases from J, the junction kept 14 bases outside the gene matches. This CDR3 comprises 18 residues. From germline, CDR1 is LGHNA and CDR2 YSLEER.

This clone occurred once. The chain uses TRBV7-8 and TRBJ2-7; 8 positions match TRBD1. Germline trimming cut 1 base from V and 5 bases from J; bases unmatched to any gene: 13. Germline CDR1 and CDR2: SGHVS and FQNEAQ. The CDR3 is 17 amino acids. The CDR3 here is CASSLDSRAGGGHEQYF. DNA for the CDR3: TGTGCCAGCAGCTTAGATTCCCGGGCAGGGGGCGGCCACGAGCAGTACTTC.

The J gene is TRBJ1-2, the V gene TRBV6-6, with 7 positions matching TRBD1. CDR1 is MNHNY and CDR2 is SVGAGI in the germline V gene (reference sequence). There are 15 residues in the CDR3. Trimming removed 0 bases from V and 4 bases from J; junction bases left unmatched: 5. The CDR3 loop is CASSYSQGETYGYTF. The CDR3 region has the DNA TGTGCCAGCAGTTACTCCCAGGGGGAGACCTATGGCTACACCTTC.

This sequence joins TRBV7-8 and TRBJ1-2; D perhaps matches TRBD1 (5 bases). Germline V CDR1 and CDR2: SGHVS, FQNEAQ. V was pared by 5 bases and J by 1 base, with 14 bases between. The CDR3 runs 15 residues. CDR3 coding DNA: TGTGCCAGCAGCCCCCGTCGGGGGATTAACTATGGCTACACCTTC. Translation: CASSPRRGINYGYTF.

This clone has just one count. V gene TRBV4-3 combines with J gene TRBJ2-2, with D tentatively TRBD1 (5 bases). Germline assignment: CDR1 LGHNA and CDR2 YSLEER. Trimming cost V 1 base and J 5 bases, with 17 bases left between them. This CDR3 has 17 residues. CDR3: CASSQVPTGPSTGELFF. For the CDR3, the DNA is TGCGCCAGCAGCCAAGTCCCAACAGGCCCGTCTACCGGGGAGCTGTTTTTT.

The CDR3 spells CASSFQSVTDTQYF. The CDR3 bases are TGTGCCAGCAGCTTTCAAAGCGTTACAGATACGCAGTATTTT. This chain uses TRBV5-8 with TRBJ2-3; D is unclear. Trimming took 2 bases from V and 3 from J, leaving 10 bases between them. The CDR3 is 14 residues long. Germline V lookup: CDR1 SGHTS, CDR2 YDEGEE.

This chain's CDR3 is CSVGVGLASYNEQFF. CDR3 in DNA: TGCAGCGTTGGCGTGGGACTAGCGAGCTACAATGAGCAGTTCTTC. The rearrangement joins TRBV29-1 to TRBJ2-1; 10 positions match TRBD2. Germline CDR1 is SQVTM and CDR2 is ANQGSEA. Trimming at V came to 4 bases and at J to 3 bases, leaving 6 bases not matched to a gene. CDR3 length: 15 residues.

The chain combines TRBV7-2 with TRBJ2-1; 8 nucleotides match TRBD2. CDR3 length: 15 amino acids. The germline V gene encodes CDR1 SGHTA and CDR2 FQGNSA. V lost 1 base to trimming and J lost 3 bases; unmatched junction nucleotides: 2. For the CDR3, the DNA is TGTGCCAGCAGCTTAGGGCGGGGGGTCTACAATGAGCAGTTCTTC. It is translated as CASSLGRGVYNEQFF.

CDR3 sequence reads: CASSLYTDTQYF. In DNA, the CDR3 is TGTGCCAGCAGCTTATATACAGATACGCAGTATTTT. This sequence joins TRBV11-1 and TRBJ2-3; D call uncertain. The germline CDR1 and CDR2 sequences are SGHAT and FQDESV (reference sequence). V was cut by 2 bases and J by 3 bases, with 3 bases left in between. The CDR3 totals 12 residues.

Written as DNA, the CDR3 is TGTGCCAGCAGCTTTAGGTCTCGGTCGGGCACTGAAGCTTTCTTT. Translated, it gives CASSFRSRSGTEAFF. V is TRBV5-8 and J is TRBJ1-1; D gene uncertain. Trimming removed 2 bases from V and 4 bases from J, with 15 bases in between. CDR1 is SGHTS and CDR2 is YDEGEE in the germline V gene. CDR3 length: 15 amino acids.

The chain employs TRBV2 and TRBJ2-7; 10 bases match TRBD2. The CDR3 has 14 residues. The V gene's germline CDR1 is SNHLY and CDR2 FYNNEI. The V gene end was trimmed by 8 bases and the J gene end by 6 bases; junction bases not matched to a gene: 10. CDR3 DNA sequence: TGTGCCAGCGGACCCACTAGCGGGATGGGCGAGCAGTACTTC. As protein: CASGPTSGMGEQYF.

This clone was counted a few times. The chain couples TRBV7-9 to TRBJ2-3, with D uncertain. The length of the CDR3 is 12 residues. CDR1 is SEHNR, CDR2 FQNEAQ, per germline (reference sequence). V lost 4 bases, J lost 0 bases, and 2 bases lay in between. The CDR3 nucleotides read TGTGCCAGCAGCTCTAGCACAGATACGCAGTATTTT. Translating it yields CASSSSTDTQYF.

V usage is TRBV6-6 and J usage is TRBJ2-2, with 7 bases fitting TRBD2. The CDR3 extends over 16 amino acids. The germline gives CDR1 MNHNY, CDR2 SVGAGI (reference sequence). V trimming: 6 bases; J trimming: 1 base; junction bases outside the gene matches: 8. The CDR3 here is CASSLLIAGNTGELFF. CDR3 sequence (DNA): TGTGCCAGCAGCCTACTAATAGCGGGGAACACCGGGGAGCTGTTTTTT.

This chain links TRBV20-1 with TRBJ2-3, with TRBD1 matching over 8 bases. There are 15 residues in the CDR3. Germline lookup yields CDR1 DFQATT and CDR2 SNEGSKA (reference sequence). The J segment lost 1 base and the V segment lost 3 bases, leaving 6 bases of the junction unmatched. The DNA for the CDR3 is TGCAGTGCTAGTCCCAGGGGGCGAGGCACAGATACGCAGTATTTT. It is translated as CSASPRGRGTDTQYF.

The chain recombines TRBV6-2 or TRBV6-3 with TRBJ2-7, with D unresolved. V shed 2 bases and J shed 3 bases, with 8 bases lying between them. This CDR3 has 13 residues. The germline CDR1 and CDR2 sequences are MNHEY and SVGEGT. This CDR3 is CASSYGQVYEQYF. CDR3 sequence (DNA): TGTGCCAGCAGTTACGGGCAGGTCTACGAGCAGTACTTC.

J is TRBJ2-1 and V is TRBV5-4, with D possibly being TRBD1 (6 bases). Trimming shortened V by 5 bases and J by 4 bases, and 10 bases separated the two germline ends. The CDR3 consists of 13 residues. Germline CDR1 SGHNT, CDR2 YYREEE (reference sequence). For the CDR3, the DNA is TGTGCCAGCAGTTCAGACAGGTACAATGAGCAGTTCTTC. The encoded protein is CASSSDRYNEQFF.

V is TRBV30 and J is TRBJ2-7; 7 bases match TRBD1. This CDR3 comprises 15 residues. CDR1 is GTSNPN and CDR2 is SVGIG in the germline V gene (reference sequence). V shed 3 bases and J 0 bases; nucleotides not matched to a gene: 8. The CDR3 bases are TGTGCCTGGAGCGATGGGACAGAACCCTCCTACGAGCAGTACTTC. It yields the protein CAWSDGTEPSYEQYF.

This chain joins TRBV24-1 and TRBJ1-2; D may be TRBD1 (5 bases). The V gene lost 3 bases and the J gene lost 3 bases, with 13 bases spanning the gap. The CDR3 is made up of 15 amino acids. Per the germline V gene, CDR1 is KGHDR and CDR2 is SFDVKD. CDR3 amino acids: CATSDPGQVDYGYTF. The CDR3 DNA reads TGTGCCACCAGTGATCCCGGACAAGTCGACTATGGCTACACCTTC.

The chain employs TRBV5-1 and TRBJ2-7; weak D call: TRBD2 (5 bases). Trimming shortened V by 1 base and J by 3 bases, and 17 bases separated the two germline ends. Looked up from germline, CDR1 is SGHRS and CDR2 is YFSETQ. The length of the CDR3 is 16 residues. For the CDR3, the DNA is TGCGCCAGCAGCTTGAGCAACGGGGTCCCCCTCTACGAGCAGTACTTC. Its translation is CASSLSNGVPLYEQYF.